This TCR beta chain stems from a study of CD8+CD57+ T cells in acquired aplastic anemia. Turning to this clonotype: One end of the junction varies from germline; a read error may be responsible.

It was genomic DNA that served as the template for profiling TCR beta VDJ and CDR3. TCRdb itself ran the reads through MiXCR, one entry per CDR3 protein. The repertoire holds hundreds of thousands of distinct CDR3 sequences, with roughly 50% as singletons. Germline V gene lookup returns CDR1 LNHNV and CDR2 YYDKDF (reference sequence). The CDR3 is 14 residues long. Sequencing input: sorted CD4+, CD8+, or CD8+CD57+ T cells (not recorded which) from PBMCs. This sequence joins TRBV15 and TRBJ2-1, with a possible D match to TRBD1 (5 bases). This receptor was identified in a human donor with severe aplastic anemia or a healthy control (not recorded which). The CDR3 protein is CASSFQQALNEQFF. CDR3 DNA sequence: TGTGCCAGCAGCTTTCAACAGGCCCTCAATGAGCAGTTCTTC.